This T cell receptor beta chain is from a study of radiotherapy plus CTLA-4 blockade in lung cancer (dated 2018 in TCRdb). For the wider study: Among enrolled patients, roughly 20% had an objective response and roughly 30% reached disease control.

V is pared back by 8 bases and J by 0 bases, with 8 bases lying between the germline termini. The CDR3 contains 13 residues, cysteine and phenylalanine counted. CDR3 DNA is the only sequence kept; it has 39 bases, read in frame from the first base. CDR1 and CDR2 (KGHSH, LQKENI) derive from the germline V gene. Details on this clone: It lacks a known antigen. Within one base of it there is no much larger clone, and no base qualities were kept.

Receptors were amplified or captured by the immunoSEQ multiplex PCR assay. The clones in this table, taken by TCRdb from immuneACCESS, are in-frame only. Not every clone is retained; where verified, under half of the shortfall comes from an unresolved V gene, and the cause of the rest is unknown. This sample is represented by fewer than 70,000 clones; less than 80% of them were singletons. About 10% of the sample is in the top ten clones. In this study, focal radiation therapy paired with CTLA-4 blockade (ipilimumab) was tested in patients who had chemo-refractory metastatic non-small-cell lung cancer. Overall study outcomes, separate from this receptor: TCR clones derived from tumors expanded in peripheral blood after treatment with radiotherapy and ipilimumab. Early dynamic changes in blood T cell clones, together with increased serum interferon-beta after radiation, were reported as the strongest predictors of response.

The V and J segments used are TRBV18 and TRBJ1-3; the D gene cannot be resolved reliably. The sequence was obtained from a human donor with non-small cell lung cancer who had a complete response to radiotherapy plus ipilimumab. The source material was peripheral blood, sampled from a patient treated with radiotherapy plus ipilimumab. DNA sequence: TGTGCCAGCCGTGGGGACTCTGGAAACACCATATATTTT. Its protein product is CASRGDSGNTIYF.